This TCR beta chain stems from a study of cytomegalovirus exposure and HLA in healthy donors. Whole-study context: The same platform was used for the 100 to 150 validation repertoires and the roughly 680 first-cohort repertoires, a later analysis reported. Study-level findings and limits: Cytomegalovirus-associated TCR beta chains were listed, numbering under 200. The dataset shows that most TCR sequences were rare, while some public TCRs occurred in many donors.

Germline trimming cut 5 bases from V and 7 bases from J; bases unmatched to any gene: 21. This CDR3 is 19 amino acids long. CDR1 SEHNR and CDR2 FQNEAQ come from the germline V gene (reference sequence). The table came from immunoSEQ multiplex PCR; TCRdb's copy has only in-frame clones and leaves some out. This table holds approximately 150,000 clones, roughly 86% found once. This clone was seen a single time. Its antigen is unidentified. This chain uses TRBV7-9 with TRBJ1-3; 9 bases line up with TRBD1. The material sequenced was PBMCs. The origin of this receptor is a man younger than 30 in good health and CMV-seropositive. CDR3 coding DNA: TGTGCCAGCAGCGAAACCAGAAATCCGGGACAGGGAGGATGGAACACCATATATTTT. Protein product: CASSETRNPGQGGWNTIYF. Complete variable domain (other parts from reference TRBV7-9 and TRBJ1-3): DTGVSQNPRHKITKRGQNVTFRCDPISEHNRLYWYRQTLGQGPEFLTYFQNEAQLEKSRLLSDRFSAERPKGSFSTLEIQRTEQGDSAMYLCASSETRNPGQGGWNTIYFGEGSWLTVV.